A single sample gave rise to the 6 T cell receptor beta chains below, sequenced in a study of cytomegalovirus exposure and HLA in healthy donors. Primers for the PCR totalled 60 Vbeta and 13 Jbeta. Profiled with immunoSEQ multiplex PCR; TCRdb holds only in-frame clones, not every one. The sample yields some 94,000 clones, 55% to 75% seen once. Sequenced: PBMCs. The receptors come from a man aged 45-65 years in good health and CMV-seronegative.

This clone has only a few counts. The chain uses TRBV2 and TRBJ1-2, with D possibly being TRBD1 (6 bases). The V end lost 6 bases, the J end lost 5 bases, and 13 bases lay between the germline ends. CDR1 and CDR2 from the germline V gene are SNHLY and FYNNEI. This CDR3 comprises 13 residues. The CDR3 DNA reads TGTGCCAGCAGGGTAGAAGGACAGTATGGCTACACCTTC. Its translation is CASRVEGQYGYTF. The variable domain in full, with the rest retrieved from reference TRBV2 and TRBJ1-2, is EPEVTQTPSHQVTQMGQEVILRCVPISNHLYFYWYRQILGQKVEFLVSFYNNEISEKSEIFDDQFSVERPDGSNFTLKIRSTKLEDSAMYFCASRVEGQYGYTFGSGTRLTVV.

A single count supports this clone. The genes are TRBV11-2 and TRBJ2-1; D is ambiguous. Trimming left V 4 bases short and J 1 base short, with 11 bases between. The CDR3 has 15 residues. CDR1 and CDR2 from the germline V gene are SGHAT and FQNNGV. CDR3 region: CASSSFPVSYNEQFF. The DNA for the CDR3 is TGTGCCAGCAGCTCTTTCCCGGTTTCCTACAATGAGCAGTTCTTC. Full variable domain (rest looked up from reference TRBV11-2 and TRBJ2-1): EAGVAQSPRYKIIEKRQSVAFWCNPISGHATLYWYQQILGQGPKLLIQFQNNGVVDDSQLPKDRFSAERLKGVDSTLKIQPAKLEDSAVYLCASSSFPVSYNEQFFGPGTRLTVL.

As regards this clone: Compared with germline, one end of the junction differs, possibly owing to a read error. The V call is TRBV2, the J call TRBJ1-1; TRBD1 aligns across 7 bases. The germline gives CDR1 SNHLY, CDR2 FYNNEI. The CDR3 covers 14 residues. The CDR3, as DNA: TGTGCCAGCAGAAAGGACAGGATGAACGCTGAAGCTTTCTTT. Amino acid sequence: CASRKDRMNAEAFF.

The V gene is TRBV10-3, the J gene TRBJ2-7; 7 nucleotides agree with TRBD1. CDR1 and CDR2 from the germline V gene are ENHRY and SYGVKD. The ends lost 9 bases at V and 3 bases at J; junction bases unmatched: 5. This CDR3 is built from 12 residues. The CDR3 here is CAIRTGLYEQYF. CDR3 DNA sequence: TGTGCCATTAGGACAGGCCTCTACGAGCAGTACTTC.

The chain uses TRBV7-6 and TRBJ2-3; perhaps TRBD2 as D (6 bases). The CDR3 totals 14 residues. Germline lookup yields CDR1 SGHVS and CDR2 FNYEAQ. The germline V and J ends were trimmed by 5 bases and 0 bases, with 9 bases remaining between them. The CDR3 DNA follows: TGTGCCAGCAGCCCAGGGACTAGCACAGATACGCAGTATTTT. It codes for CASSPGTSTDTQYF.

The rearrangement uses TRBV10-1 and TRBJ1-5, with 9 bases that match TRBD1. Germline V gene data show CDR1 as WNHNN and CDR2 as SYGVQD (reference sequence). CDR3 length equals 16 residues. The chain's CDR3 is CGCPRRTGVRNQPQHF. In DNA, the CDR3 is TGCGGGTGCCCCCGTAGGACAGGGGTCCGCAATCAGCCCCAGCATTTT.